This TCR beta chain was recorded in a study of sequential checkpoint blockade in melanoma. At the level of the study: Randomization was 1:1 between first-line nivolumab→ipilimumab and ipilimumab→nivolumab.

The treatment was: randomized to nivolumab then ipilimumab (arm A) or the reverse (arm B). DNA-damaging chemotherapy had not been given to any patient beforehand. PBMC sorting kept live CD3+CD8+ cells without CD19 or CD56. The CDR3 runs to 14 residues. Germline V gene lookup returns CDR1 LNHDA and CDR2 SQIVND (reference sequence). The V and J ends lost 7 bases and 3 bases respectively, with 16 bases between them. Measured with immunoSEQ multiplex PCR; TCRdb has only the in-frame clones, and not every one. The table has under 9,500 clones, about three fifths seen once; the top ten hold less than 45%. The clonotype comes from a human donor with melanoma. The chain carries TRBV19 and TRBJ2-7; tentative D call: TRBD2 (6 bases). This specimen consisted of CD8+ T cells sorted from blood (inferred from file names), obtained from a patient given nivolumab and ipilimumab in sequence. CDR3 residues: CASTAGRGIYEQYF. For the CDR3, the DNA is TGTGCCAGTACCGCGGGGCGCGGGATCTACGAGCAGTACTTC.